This T cell receptor (beta chain) comes out of a study of T cells in Graves' hyperthyroidism and ophthalmopathy. Amplification of TCR beta CDR3 regions used RNA as the template. The HTBI primer set drove a first-round RT-PCR of the TCR CDR3. TCRdb reanalysed the multiplex PCR reads using MiXCR and keeps one entry per CDR3 protein. Of 300,000 to 350,000 distinct CDR3 sequences listed, 15% to 20% are singletons. A patient was excluded if there was uncontrolled infection, other autoimmune disease, pregnancy or lactation. Clinical symptoms, serum thyroxine and TRAb, thyroid ultrasound and orbital computed tomography together formed the diagnostic basis. The CDR3 extends over 13 amino acids. The germline CDR1 and CDR2 sequences are SGHRS and YFSETQ. With 0 bases removed from V and 8 bases from J, the gap between germline ends came to 11 bases. This clonotype was observed at least ten times.

This sequence joins TRBV5-1 and TRBJ1-2, with D hard to call. This sequence originates from a woman between 40 and 55 years old with Graves' ophthalmopathy. The sample consisted of blood. CDR3 residues: CASSLGPPRGYTF. CDR3 nucleotide sequence: TGCGCCAGCAGCTTGGGACCCCCCCGGGGCTACACCTTC.